This T cell receptor beta chain was documented in a study of T cells in Graves' hyperthyroidism and ophthalmopathy. Using RNA transcripts as the source, TCR beta CDR3 regions were amplified. The HTBI primer set served for first-round RT-PCR of the TCR CDR3. TCRdb used MiXCR to reprocess the multiplex PCR reads, holding one entry per CDR3 protein. The data hold hundreds of thousands of distinct CDR3 sequences, with about 18% observed a single time. Germline V gene lookup returns CDR1 DFQATT and CDR2 SNEGSKA (reference sequence). V shed 5 bases, J shed 7 bases, and the junction held 18 bases outside the gene matches. The CDR3 runs to 16 residues. Hyperthyroidism had been newly diagnosed in patients aged 18 to 65, and its duration was under 2 months.

The sample comprised blood. The clonotype was recovered from a young woman with Graves' hyperthyroidism. The chain joins TRBV20-1 to TRBJ2-5, with 8 nucleotides matching TRBD2. In nucleotides, the CDR3 is TGCAGTGCTGCTATGGCCAGCGGGGGTCGCTGGGGGACCCAGTACTTC. Protein: CSAAMASGGRWGTQYF.